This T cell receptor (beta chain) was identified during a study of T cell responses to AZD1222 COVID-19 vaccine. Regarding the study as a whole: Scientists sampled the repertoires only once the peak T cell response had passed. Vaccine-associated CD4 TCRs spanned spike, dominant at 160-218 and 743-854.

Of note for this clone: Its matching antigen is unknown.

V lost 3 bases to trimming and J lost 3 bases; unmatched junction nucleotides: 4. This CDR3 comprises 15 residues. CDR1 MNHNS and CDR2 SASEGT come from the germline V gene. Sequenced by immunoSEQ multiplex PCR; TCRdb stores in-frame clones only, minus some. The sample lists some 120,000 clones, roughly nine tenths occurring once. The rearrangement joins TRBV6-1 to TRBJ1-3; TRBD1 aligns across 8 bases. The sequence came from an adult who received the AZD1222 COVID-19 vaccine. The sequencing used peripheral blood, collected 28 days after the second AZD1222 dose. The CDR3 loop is CASSDPDRVGNTIYF. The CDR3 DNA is TGTGCCAGCAGTGATCCGGACAGGGTTGGAAACACCATATATTTT.